These T cell receptor beta chains were read from a single sample in a study of blood T cell repertoires in COVID-19. Sequencing was performed with immunoSEQ multiplex PCR; in TCRdb, only in-frame clones are kept and a portion is missing. Here the sample spans roughly 170,000 clones, approximately 85% being singletons. The sample comprised peripheral blood. All receptors derive from a man aged 55-75 years who had recovered from COVID-19. The CDR3 runs from the conserved cysteine through the conserved F or W. A D gene is named only where the DNA matches it firmly. Rows may omit the clone size; those that give it use once, few, many or a size class.

>TRBJ2-2|.|TRBD1|TRBV18
CASSPQGDRVFIGELFF
TGTGCCAGCTCACCCCAGGGGGACAGGGTCTTCATCGGGGAGCTGTTTTTT
>TRBJ1-1|.|.|TRBV6-4
CASSEQLNTEAFF
TGTGCCAGCAGTGAACAGCTGAACACTGAAGCTTTCTTT
>TRBJ2-7|.|TRBD1|TRBV24-1
CATSDRQGGDYEQYF
TGTGCCACCAGTGACAGACAGGGGGGAGACTACGAGCAGTACTTC
>TRBJ1-2|.|.|TRBV7-6
CASSGHREGGYGYTF
TGTGCCAGCAGCGGGCACAGGGAAGGGGGCTATGGCTACACCTTC
>TRBJ2-7|.|.|TRBV29-1
CSVGGQFDYEQYF
TGCAGCGTTGGAGGACAGTTTGACTACGAGCAGTACTTC
>TRBJ2-3|.|TRBD1|TRBV12-3/TRBV12-4
CASIRDRDTQYF
TGTGCCAGCATTCGGGACAGGGATACGCAGTATTTT
>TRBJ1-1|.|.|TRBV5-1
CASSLTGMRTEAFF
TGCGCCAGCAGCTTAACAGGGATGAGGACTGAAGCTTTCTTT
>TRBJ1-1|.|.|TRBV6-5
CASSIQVLENTEAFF
TGTGCCAGCAGTATACAGGTGCTGGAGAACACTGAAGCTTTCTTT
>TRBJ2-3|few|.|TRBV21-1
CASSKTGTSGGASTDTQYF
TGTGCCAGCAGCAAAACCGGGACTAGCGGGGGGGCTAGCACAGATACGCAGTATTTT
>TRBJ2-5|.|.|TRBV19
CASSPSDGQETQYF
TGTGCCAGTAGTCCCAGCGACGGCCAAGAGACCCAGTACTTC
>TRBJ1-5|.|.|TRBV19
CASREEVRGQPQHF
TGTGCCAGTAGAGAGGAGGTTAGAGGTCAGCCCCAGCATTTT
>TRBJ2-1|.|.|TRBV6-4
CASSQDSYNEQFF
TGTGCCAGCAGTCAGGACAGTTACAATGAGCAGTTCTTC
>TRBJ1-1|many|TRBD1|TRBV6-1
CASSEAGGTEAFF
TGTGCCAGCAGTGAGGCAGGGGGAACTGAAGCTTTCTTT
>TRBJ1-2|.|.|TRBV27
CASSFSGGRGYTF
TGTGCCAGCAGTTTCAGCGGGGGGCGAGGCTACACCTTC
>TRBJ2-1|.|TRBD2|TRBV7-9
CASRISGGPDEQFF
TGTGCCAGCAGGATTAGCGGGGGCCCGGATGAGCAGTTCTTC
>TRBJ2-5|.|.|TRBV7-9
CASSGGQETQYF
TGTGCCAGCAGTGGAGGTCAAGAGACCCAGTACTTC
>TRBJ2-4|.|.|TRBV11-2
CASSLGGEAAKNIQYF
TGTGCCAGCAGCTTAGGGGGGGAGGCGGCCAAAAACATTCAGTACTTC
>TRBJ1-5|.|.|TRBV6-5
CASSHSNQPQHF
TGTGCCAGCAGTCATAGCAATCAGCCCCAGCATTTT
>TRBJ2-3|.|TRBD2|TRBV6-5
CASSRGLVRTDTQYF
TGTGCCAGCAGTCGAGGACTAGTGCGCACAGATACGCAGTATTTT
>TRBJ1-1|few|.|TRBV18
CASSPSGANTEAFF
TGTGCCAGCTCACCCTCGGGAGCGAACACTGAAGCTTTCTTT
>TRBJ1-5|.|.|TRBV6-6
CASGHRYSNQPQHF
TGTGCCAGCGGTCACAGGTATAGCAATCAGCCCCAGCATTTT
>TRBJ2-1|.|.|TRBV25-1
CASSVATHRQVDEQFF
TGTGCCAGCAGTGTCGCTACCCATAGACAGGTCGATGAGCAGTTCTTC